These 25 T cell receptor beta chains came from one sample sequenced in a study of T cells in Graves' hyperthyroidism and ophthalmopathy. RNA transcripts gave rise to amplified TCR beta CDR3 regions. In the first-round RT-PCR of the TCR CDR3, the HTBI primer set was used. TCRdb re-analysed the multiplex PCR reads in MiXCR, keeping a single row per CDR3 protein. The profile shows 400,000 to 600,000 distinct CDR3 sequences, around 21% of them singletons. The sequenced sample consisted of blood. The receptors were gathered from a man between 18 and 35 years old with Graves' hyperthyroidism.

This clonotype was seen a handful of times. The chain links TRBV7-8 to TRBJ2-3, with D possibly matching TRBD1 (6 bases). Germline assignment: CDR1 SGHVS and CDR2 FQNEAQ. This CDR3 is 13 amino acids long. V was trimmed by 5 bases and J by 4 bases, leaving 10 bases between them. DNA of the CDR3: TGTGCCAGCAGCGCCGGGACACCAGATACGCAGTATTTT. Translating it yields CASSAGTPDTQYF.

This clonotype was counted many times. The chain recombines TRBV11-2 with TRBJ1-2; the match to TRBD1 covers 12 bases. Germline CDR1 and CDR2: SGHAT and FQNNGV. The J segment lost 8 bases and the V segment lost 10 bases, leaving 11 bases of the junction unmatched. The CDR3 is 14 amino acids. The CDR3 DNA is TGTGCCATCCCAAGGGGGACAGGGGGCGACGGCTACACCTTC. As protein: CAIPRGTGGDGYTF.

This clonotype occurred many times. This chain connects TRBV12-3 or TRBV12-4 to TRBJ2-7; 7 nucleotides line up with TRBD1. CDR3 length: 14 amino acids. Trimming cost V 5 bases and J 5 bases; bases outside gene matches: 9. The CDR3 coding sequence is TGTGCCAGCAGTCGACAGGGAGCCGGGGACGAGCAGTACTTC. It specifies CASSRQGAGDEQYF.

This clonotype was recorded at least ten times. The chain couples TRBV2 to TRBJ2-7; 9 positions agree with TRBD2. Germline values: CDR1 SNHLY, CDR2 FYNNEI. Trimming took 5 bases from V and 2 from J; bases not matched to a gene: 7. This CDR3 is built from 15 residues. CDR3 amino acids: CASSRGAGGAYEQYF. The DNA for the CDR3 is TGTGCCAGCAGTCGCGGAGCGGGGGGCGCCTACGAGCAGTACTTC.

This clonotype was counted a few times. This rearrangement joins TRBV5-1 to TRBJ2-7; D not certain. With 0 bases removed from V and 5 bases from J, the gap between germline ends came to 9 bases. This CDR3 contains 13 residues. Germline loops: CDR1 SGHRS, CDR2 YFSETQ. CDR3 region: CASSLGGLNEQYF. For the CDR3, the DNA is TGCGCCAGCAGCTTGGGGGGTTTGAACGAGCAGTACTTC.

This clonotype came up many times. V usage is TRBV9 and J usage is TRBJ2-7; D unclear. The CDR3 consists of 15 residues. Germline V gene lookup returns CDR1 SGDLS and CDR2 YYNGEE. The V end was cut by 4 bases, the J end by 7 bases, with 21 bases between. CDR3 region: CASSPRGSEYEEQYF. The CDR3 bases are TGTGCCAGCAGCCCCCGTGGCAGTGAGTACGAGGAGCAGTACTTC. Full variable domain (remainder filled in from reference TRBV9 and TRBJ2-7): DSGVTQTPKHLITATGQRVTLRCSPRSGDLSVYWYQQSLDQGLQFLIQYYNGEERAKGNILERFSAQQFPDLHSELNLSSLELGDSALYFCASSPRGSEYEEQYFGPGTRLTVT.

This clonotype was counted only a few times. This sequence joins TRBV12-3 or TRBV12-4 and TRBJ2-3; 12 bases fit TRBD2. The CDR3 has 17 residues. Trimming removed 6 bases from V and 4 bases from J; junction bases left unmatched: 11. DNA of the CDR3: TGTGCCAGCAGCTCCTTTCTGACTAGCGGGAGTGCAGATACGCAGTATTTT. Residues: CASSSFLTSGSADTQYF.

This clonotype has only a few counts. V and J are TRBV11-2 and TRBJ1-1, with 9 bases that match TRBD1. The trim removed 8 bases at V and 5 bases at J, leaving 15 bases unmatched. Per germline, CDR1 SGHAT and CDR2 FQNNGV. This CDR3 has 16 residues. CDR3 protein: CASGKVRGQGQTEAFF. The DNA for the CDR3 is TGTGCCAGCGGCAAGGTGAGGGGACAGGGACAGACTGAAGCTTTCTTT.

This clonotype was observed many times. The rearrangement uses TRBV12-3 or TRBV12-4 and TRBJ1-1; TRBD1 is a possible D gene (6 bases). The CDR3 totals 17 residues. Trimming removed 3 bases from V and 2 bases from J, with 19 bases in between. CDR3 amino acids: CASSFSTADRRNTEAFF. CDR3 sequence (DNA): TGTGCCAGCAGTTTCTCCACCGCAGACAGGAGAAACACTGAAGCTTTCTTT.

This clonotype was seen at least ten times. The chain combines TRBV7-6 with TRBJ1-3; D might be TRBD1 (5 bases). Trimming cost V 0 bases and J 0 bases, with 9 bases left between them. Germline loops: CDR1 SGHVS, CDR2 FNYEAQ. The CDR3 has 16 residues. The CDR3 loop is CASSLAGRDSGNTIYF. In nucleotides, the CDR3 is TGTGCCAGCAGCTTAGCGGGACGGGACTCTGGAAACACCATATATTTT. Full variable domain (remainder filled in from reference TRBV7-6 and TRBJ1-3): GAGVSQSPRYKVTKRGQDVALRCDPISGHVSLYWYRQALGQGPEFLTYFNYEAQQDKSGLPNDRFSAERPEGSISTLTIQRTEQRDSAMYRCASSLAGRDSGNTIYFGEGSWLTVV.

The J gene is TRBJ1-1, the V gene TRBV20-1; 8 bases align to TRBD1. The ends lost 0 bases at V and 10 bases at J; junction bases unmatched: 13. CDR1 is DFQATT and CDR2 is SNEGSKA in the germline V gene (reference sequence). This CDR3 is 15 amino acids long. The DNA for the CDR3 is TGCAGTGCTAGAGATAGGCGGACAGGGACCCCTCCAGCTTTCTTT. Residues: CSARDRRTGTPPAFF.

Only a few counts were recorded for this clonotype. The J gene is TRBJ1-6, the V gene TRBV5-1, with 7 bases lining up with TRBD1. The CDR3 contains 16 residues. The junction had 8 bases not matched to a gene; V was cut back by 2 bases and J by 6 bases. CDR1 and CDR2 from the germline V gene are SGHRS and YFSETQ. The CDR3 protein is CASSLRGLLSNSPLHF. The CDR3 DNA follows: TGCGCCAGCAGCTTAAGGGGGCTGCTATCTAATTCACCCCTCCACTTT.

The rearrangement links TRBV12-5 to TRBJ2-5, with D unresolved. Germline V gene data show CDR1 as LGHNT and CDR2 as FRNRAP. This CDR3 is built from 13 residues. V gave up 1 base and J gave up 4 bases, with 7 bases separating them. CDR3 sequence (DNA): TGTGCTAGTGGTTTGGGGGTCCCAGAGACCCAGTACTTC. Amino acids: CASGLGVPETQYF.

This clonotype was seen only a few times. The CDR3 DNA reads TGTGCCAGCAGCCAAGAGTTCAGCTCCTACAATGAGCAGTTCTTC. Translated, it gives CASSQEFSSYNEQFF. The rearrangement joins TRBV3-1 to TRBJ2-1; D is ambiguous. The CDR3 is 15 amino acids. Germline values: CDR1 LGHDT, CDR2 YNNKEL (reference sequence). The V end was cut by 0 bases, the J end by 0 bases, with 6 bases between.

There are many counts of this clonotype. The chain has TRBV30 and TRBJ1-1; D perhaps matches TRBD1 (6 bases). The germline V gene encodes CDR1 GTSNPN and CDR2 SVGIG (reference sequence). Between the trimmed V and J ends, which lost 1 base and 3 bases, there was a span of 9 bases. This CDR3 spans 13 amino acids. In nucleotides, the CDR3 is TGTGCCTGGAGTGAACAGGGATACACTGAAGCTTTCTTT. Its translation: CAWSEQGYTEAFF.

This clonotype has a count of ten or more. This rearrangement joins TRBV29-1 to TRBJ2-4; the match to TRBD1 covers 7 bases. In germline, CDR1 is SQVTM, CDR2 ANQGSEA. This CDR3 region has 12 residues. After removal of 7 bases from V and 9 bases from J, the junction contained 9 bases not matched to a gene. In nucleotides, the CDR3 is TGCAGCGGGAGACAGGGCGGCGGCATTCAGTACTTC. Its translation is CSGRQGGGIQYF.

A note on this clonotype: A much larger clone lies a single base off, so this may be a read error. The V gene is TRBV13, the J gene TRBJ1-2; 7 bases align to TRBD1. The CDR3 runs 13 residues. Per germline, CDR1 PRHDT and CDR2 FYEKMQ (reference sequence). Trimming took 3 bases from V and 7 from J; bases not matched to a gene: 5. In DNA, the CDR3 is TGTGCCAGCAGCTTGGGACAGAGAGTTGGCTACACCTTC. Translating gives CASSLGQRVGYTF.

The CDR3 DNA reads TGCAGCGTTGCCCTGACAGGCTCTGGAAACACCATATATTTT. Its protein product is CSVALTGSGNTIYF. V gene TRBV29-1 combines with J gene TRBJ1-3; tentatively, D is TRBD1 (6 bases). The CDR3 covers 14 residues. Trimming removed 4 bases at V and 0 bases at J, with 10 bases between. Germline CDR1 SQVTM, CDR2 ANQGSEA.

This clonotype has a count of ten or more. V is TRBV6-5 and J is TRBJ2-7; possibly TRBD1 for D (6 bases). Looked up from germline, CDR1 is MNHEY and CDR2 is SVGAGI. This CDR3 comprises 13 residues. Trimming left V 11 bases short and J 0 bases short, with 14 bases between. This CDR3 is CAWWTVSSYEQYF. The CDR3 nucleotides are TGTGCCTGGTGGACAGTTAGCTCCTACGAGCAGTACTTC.

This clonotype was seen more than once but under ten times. CDR3 in amino acids: CASSPRNSGTQPQHF. The CDR3 nucleotides read TGCGCCAGCAGCCCTAGAAACTCAGGGACTCAGCCCCAGCATTTT. The rearrangement joins TRBV4-1 to TRBJ1-5; possibly TRBD1 for D (5 bases). V was cut by 4 bases and J by 6 bases, with 16 bases left in between. The CDR3 has 15 residues. Germline V CDR1 and CDR2: MGHRA, YSYEKL.

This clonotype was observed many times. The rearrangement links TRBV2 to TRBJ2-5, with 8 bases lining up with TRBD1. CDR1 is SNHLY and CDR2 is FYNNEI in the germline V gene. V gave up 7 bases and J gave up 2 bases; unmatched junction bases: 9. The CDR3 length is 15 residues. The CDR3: CASNRQGAGQETQYF. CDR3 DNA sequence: TGTGCCAGCAACCGCCAGGGGGCCGGACAAGAGACCCAGTACTTC.

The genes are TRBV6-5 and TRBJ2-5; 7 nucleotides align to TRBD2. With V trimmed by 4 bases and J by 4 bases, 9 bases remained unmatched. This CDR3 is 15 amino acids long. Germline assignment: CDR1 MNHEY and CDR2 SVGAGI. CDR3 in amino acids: CASSLLAMRRETQYF. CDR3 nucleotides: TGTGCCAGCAGTTTACTAGCGATGAGGAGAGAGACCCAGTACTTC.

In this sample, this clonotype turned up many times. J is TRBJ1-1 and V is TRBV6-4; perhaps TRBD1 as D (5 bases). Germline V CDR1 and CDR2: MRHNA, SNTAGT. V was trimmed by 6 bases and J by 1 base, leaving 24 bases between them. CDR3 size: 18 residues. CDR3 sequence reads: CASSVFPTDPTGNTEAFF. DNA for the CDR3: TGTGCCAGCAGCGTCTTCCCGACAGACCCAACGGGGAACACTGAAGCTTTCTTT.

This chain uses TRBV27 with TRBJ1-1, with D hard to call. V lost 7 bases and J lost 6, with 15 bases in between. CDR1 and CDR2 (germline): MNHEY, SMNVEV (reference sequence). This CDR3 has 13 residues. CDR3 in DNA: TGTGCCAGCACCTGGACCCTTCGGGCTGAAGCTTTCTTT. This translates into CASTWTLRAEAFF.

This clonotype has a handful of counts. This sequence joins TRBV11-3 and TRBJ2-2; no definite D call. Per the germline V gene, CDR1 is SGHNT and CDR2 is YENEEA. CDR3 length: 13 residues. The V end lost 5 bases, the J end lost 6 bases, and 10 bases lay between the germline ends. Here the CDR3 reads CASSPPASGELFF. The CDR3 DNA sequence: TGTGCCAGCAGCCCACCGGCGTCCGGGGAGCTGTTTTTT.